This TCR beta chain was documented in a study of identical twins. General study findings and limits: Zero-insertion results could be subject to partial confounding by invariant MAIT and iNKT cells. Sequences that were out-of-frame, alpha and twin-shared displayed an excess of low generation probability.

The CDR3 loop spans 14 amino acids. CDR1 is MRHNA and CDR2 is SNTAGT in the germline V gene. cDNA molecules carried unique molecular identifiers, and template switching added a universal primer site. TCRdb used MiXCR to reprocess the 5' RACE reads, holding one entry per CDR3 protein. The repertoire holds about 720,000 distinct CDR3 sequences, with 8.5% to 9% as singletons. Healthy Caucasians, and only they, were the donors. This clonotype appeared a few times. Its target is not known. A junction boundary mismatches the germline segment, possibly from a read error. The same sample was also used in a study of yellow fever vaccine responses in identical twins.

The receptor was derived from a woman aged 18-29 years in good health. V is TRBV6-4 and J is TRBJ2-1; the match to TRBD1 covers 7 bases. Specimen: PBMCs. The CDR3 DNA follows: TGTGCCAGCAGTGGAACAGGGGCCTACAATGAGCAGCTCTTC. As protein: CASSGTGAYNEQLF.